This is a list of T cell receptor beta chains from one sample in a study of T cells in Graves' hyperthyroidism and ophthalmopathy. MiXCR, applied by TCRdb to the multiplex PCR reads, yields one record per CDR3 protein. The top ten hold 16% of the sample, which has more than 550,000 distinct CDR3 sequences, roughly a sixth seen once. Sequencing was carried out using blood. These receptor sequences come from a woman between 50 and 59 years old with Graves' hyperthyroidism that later progressed to Graves' ophthalmopathy. Both conserved end residues are trimmed from each CDR3. Fields, in order: J gene, V gene, CDR3 protein.

>TRBJ2-5|TRBV4-1
ASSQDRVGEETQY
>TRBJ2-6|TRBV6-5
ASSYSGGGAVGANVLT
>TRBJ2-7|TRBV20-1
SAYEDYEQY
>TRBJ2-1|TRBV9
ASSPPGSGNEQF
>TRBJ1-2|TRBV2
ASLPLTGKHGYT
>TRBJ1-2|TRBV9
ASSVALRQAYGYT
>TRBJ2-1|TRBV11-2
ASSLSSGGAVGRNEQF
>TRBJ1-1|TRBV28
ASSLNRGWEAF
>TRBJ1-2|TRBV5-1
ASSSALGQGRVHGYT
>TRBJ1-4|TRBV2
ASSEKGITNEKLF
>TRBJ2-5|TRBV6-9
ASIIGGLGETQY